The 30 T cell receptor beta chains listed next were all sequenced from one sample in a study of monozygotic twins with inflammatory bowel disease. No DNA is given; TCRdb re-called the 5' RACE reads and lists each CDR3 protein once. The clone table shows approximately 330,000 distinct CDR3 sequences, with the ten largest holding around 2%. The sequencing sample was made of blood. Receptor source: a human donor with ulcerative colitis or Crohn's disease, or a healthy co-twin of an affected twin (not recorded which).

CDR3 protein: CASSPFVTGSAGMNTGELFF. V gene TRBV11-1 combines with J gene TRBJ2-2; the D call of TRBD1 rests on TCRdb alone, since no DNA is present to check it. The length of the CDR3 is 20 residues. Germline-derived CDR1 and CDR2 are SGHAT and FQDESV (reference sequence).

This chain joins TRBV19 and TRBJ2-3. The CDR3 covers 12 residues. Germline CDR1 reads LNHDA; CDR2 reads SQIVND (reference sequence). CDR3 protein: CASSGRPDTQYF. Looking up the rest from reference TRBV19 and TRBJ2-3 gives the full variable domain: DGGITQSPKYLFRKEGQNVTLSCEQNLNHDAMYWYRQDPGQGLRLIYYSQIVNDFQKGDIAEGYSVSREKKESFPLTVTSAQKNPTAFYLCASSGRPDTQYFGPGTRLTVL.

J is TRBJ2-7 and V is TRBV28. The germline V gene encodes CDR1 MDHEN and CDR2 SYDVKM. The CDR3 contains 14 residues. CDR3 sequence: CASSLVGLRYEQYF.

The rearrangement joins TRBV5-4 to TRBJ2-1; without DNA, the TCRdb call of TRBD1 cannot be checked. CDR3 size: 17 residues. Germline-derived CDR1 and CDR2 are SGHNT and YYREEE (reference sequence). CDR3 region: CASSQSRDRSLYNEQFF.

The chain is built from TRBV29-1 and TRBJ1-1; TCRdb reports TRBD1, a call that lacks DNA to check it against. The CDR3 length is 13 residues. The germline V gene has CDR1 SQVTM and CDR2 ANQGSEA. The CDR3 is CSVYGTATTEAFF.

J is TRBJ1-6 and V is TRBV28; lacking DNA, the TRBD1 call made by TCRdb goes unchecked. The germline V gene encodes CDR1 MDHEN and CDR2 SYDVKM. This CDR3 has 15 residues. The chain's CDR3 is CASSLGTGYNSPLHF. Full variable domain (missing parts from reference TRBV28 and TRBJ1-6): DVKVTQSSRYLVKRTGEKVFLECVQDMDHENMFWYRQDPGLGLRLIYFSYDVKMKEKGDIPEGYSVSREKKERFSLILESASTNQTSMYLCASSLGTGYNSPLHFGNGTRLTVT.

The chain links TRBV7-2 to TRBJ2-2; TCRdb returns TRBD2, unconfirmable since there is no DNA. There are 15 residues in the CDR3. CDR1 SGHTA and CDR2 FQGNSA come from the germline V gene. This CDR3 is CASSLAAGGIGELFF.

Here the CDR3 reads CASSSQETGELFF. The gene calls are TRBV6-6 and TRBJ2-2; as DNA is missing, the TRBD1 call by TCRdb cannot be tested. Germline-derived CDR1 and CDR2 are MNHNY and SVGAGI (reference sequence). The CDR3 extends over 13 amino acids.

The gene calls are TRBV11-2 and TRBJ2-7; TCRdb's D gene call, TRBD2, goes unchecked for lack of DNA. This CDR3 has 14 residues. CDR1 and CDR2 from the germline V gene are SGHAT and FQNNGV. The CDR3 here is CASSSWTRNYEQYF.

The CDR3 sequence: CASGRDGANEKLFF. The chain carries TRBV5-1 and TRBJ1-4; absent DNA, TCRdb's TRBD1 call cannot be checked. The CDR3 extends over 14 amino acids. Germline CDR1 is SGHRS and CDR2 is YFSETQ.

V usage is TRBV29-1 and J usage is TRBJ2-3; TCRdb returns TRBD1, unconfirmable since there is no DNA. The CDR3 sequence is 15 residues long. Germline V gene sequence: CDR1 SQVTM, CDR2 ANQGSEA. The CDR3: CSVEADRASTDTQYF.

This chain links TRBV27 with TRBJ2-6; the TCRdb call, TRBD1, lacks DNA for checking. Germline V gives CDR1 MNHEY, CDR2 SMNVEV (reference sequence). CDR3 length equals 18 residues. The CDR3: CASSQTYPGPSGANVLTF.

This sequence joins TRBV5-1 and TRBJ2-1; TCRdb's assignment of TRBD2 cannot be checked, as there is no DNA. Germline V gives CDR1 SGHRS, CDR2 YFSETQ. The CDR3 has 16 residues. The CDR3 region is CASSSWTSGGGNEQFF.

This chain's CDR3 is CASSPDLRSTDTQYF. This sequence joins TRBV7-6 and TRBJ2-3; as DNA is missing, the TRBD1 call by TCRdb cannot be tested. Per the germline V gene, CDR1 is SGHVS and CDR2 is FNYEAQ. The CDR3 has 15 residues.

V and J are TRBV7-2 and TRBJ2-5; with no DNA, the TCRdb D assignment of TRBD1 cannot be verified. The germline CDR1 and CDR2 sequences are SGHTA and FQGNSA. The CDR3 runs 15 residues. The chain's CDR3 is CASSPPVTGQETQYF.

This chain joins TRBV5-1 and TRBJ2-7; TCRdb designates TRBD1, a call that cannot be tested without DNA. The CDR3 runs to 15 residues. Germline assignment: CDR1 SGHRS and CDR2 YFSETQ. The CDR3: CASSLRTGVVYEQYF. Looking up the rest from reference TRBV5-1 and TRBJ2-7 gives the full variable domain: KAGVTQTPRYLIKTRGQQVTLSCSPISGHRSVSWYQQTPGQGLQFLFEYFSETQRNKGNFPGRFSGRQFSNSRSEMNVSTLELGDSALYLCASSLRTGVVYEQYFGPGTRLTVT.

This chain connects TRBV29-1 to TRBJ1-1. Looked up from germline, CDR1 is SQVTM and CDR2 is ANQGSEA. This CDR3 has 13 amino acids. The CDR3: CSVDSFGSAEAFF.

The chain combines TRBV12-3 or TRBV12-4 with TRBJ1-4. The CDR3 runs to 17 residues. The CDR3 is CASSLGTDFATNEKLFF.

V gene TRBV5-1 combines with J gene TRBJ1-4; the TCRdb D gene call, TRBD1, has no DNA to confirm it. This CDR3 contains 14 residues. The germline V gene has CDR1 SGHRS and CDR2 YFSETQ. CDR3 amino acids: CASSPGQGPEKLFF.

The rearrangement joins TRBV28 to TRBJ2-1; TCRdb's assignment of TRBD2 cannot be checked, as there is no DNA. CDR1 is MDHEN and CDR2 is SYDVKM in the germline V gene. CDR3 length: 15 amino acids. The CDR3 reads CASSLGGVSANEQFF.

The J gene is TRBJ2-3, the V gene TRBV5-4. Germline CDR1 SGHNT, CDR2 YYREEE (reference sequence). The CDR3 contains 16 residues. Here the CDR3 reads CASSLVLGASSDTQYF.

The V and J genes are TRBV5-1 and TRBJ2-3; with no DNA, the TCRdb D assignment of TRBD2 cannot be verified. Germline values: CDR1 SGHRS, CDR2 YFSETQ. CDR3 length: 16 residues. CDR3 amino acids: CASSPPSGASTDTQYF.

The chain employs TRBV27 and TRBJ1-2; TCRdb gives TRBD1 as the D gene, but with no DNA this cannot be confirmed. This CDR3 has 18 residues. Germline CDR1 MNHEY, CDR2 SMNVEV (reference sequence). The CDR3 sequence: CASSLFFWATGTDYGYTF.

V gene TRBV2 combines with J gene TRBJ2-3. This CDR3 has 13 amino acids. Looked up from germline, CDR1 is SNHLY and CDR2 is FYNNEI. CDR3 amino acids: CASSVGREDTQYF.

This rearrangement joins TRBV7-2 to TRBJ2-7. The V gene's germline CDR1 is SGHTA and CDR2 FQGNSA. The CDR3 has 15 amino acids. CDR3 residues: CASRSWTGIPYEQYF.

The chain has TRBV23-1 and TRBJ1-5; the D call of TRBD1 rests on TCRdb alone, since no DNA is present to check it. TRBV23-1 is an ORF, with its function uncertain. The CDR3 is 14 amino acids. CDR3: CASSLRGQGQPQHF.

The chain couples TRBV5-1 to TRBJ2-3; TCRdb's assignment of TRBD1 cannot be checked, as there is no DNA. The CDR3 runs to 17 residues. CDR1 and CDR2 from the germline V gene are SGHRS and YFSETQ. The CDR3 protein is CASSVPPGAGGTDTQYF.

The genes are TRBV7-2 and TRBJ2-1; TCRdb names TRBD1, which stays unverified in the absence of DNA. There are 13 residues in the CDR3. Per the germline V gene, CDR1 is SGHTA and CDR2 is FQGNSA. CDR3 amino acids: CASSKGGKNEQFF.

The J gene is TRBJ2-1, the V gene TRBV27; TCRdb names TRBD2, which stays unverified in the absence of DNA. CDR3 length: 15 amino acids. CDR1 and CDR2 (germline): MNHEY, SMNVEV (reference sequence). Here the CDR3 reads CASSLSGLAGVEQFF.

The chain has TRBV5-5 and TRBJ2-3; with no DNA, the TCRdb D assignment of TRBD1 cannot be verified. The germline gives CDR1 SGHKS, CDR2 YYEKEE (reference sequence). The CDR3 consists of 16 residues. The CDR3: CASSFRQGGSTDTQYF.